This note documents a single TCR beta chain sequence. The specificity of this receptor is unknown. Base qualities were left out, and no much larger clone turns up one base away. Each collaborating institution followed its own protocols to collect whole blood in K2EDTA tubes. For TCRbeta analysis, collaborators shipped samples as frozen whole blood, isolated PBMCs, or DNA extracted from either of those sample types. TCRbeta CDR3 regions were amplified from genomic DNA by means of the immunoSEQ Assay, a bias-controlled multiplex PCR. For the original study's pipeline: Within the assay, amplification of reference gene primers was used to estimate how many nucleated cells each sample contained. To quantify the absolute abundance of each unique TCRbeta CDR3 rearrangement, sequence reads were collapsed and filtered. For each sample, productive Simpson clonality was calculated as the square root of Simpson's diversity index over productive rearrangements. The source is immuneACCESS, and TCRdb retained only in-frame sequences with V and J called. Part of the clones is not carried over; for the studies checked, unresolved V genes explain less than half of this, and the remainder is unexplained. The D gene and trimming were derived from the DNA, and the V and J assignments and clone size from that table. This sample is represented by 55,000 to 85,000 clones; around 86% of them were singletons. The top ten constitute roughly 11% of the sample.

The germline V gene (reference sequence) sets CDR1 to GTSNPN and CDR2 to SVGIG. The CDR3 goes from the cysteine to the phenylalanine over 12 residues. This entry keeps only the CDR3 DNA: 36 bases, framed from base 1. Unmatched junction bases come to 3, with V trimmed by 3 bases and J by 5 bases. The data belong to a study of blood T cell repertoires in COVID-19 (dated by TCRdb to about 2020). Context from the whole study: Samples from collaborators originated in the United States, Italy and Spain and spanned both the acute and convalescent phases of COVID-19. Nearly every sample came with metadata listing a de-identified subject ID, COVID-19 status, age in years and sex. The prospective study material was composed of cDNA or gDNA derived from T cells, B-cell-depleted T cells, or PBMCs. The repertoires were released in a freely available public database intended as a resource for research on the immune response to SARS-CoV-2. The samples were drawn from two sources: the first 160 participants of the ongoing ImmuneRACE study, and 1,000 to 1,500 subjects contributed by 6 global collaborators. Where available, HLA class I and class II types were obtained from metadata supplied by the sample provider rather than from assay-based typing. Subjects who had been exposed to COVID-19, were actively infected with it, or had recovered from it provided the deeply sampled blood TCRbeta repertoires that made up the dataset.

On the study overall, not on this receptor specifically: The quantity of clinical and demographic metadata differed by source and by participant and was supplied without curation.

Source material: peripheral blood. Here the chain combines TRBV30 and TRBJ2-5; a stretch of 7 junction bases matches TRBD2. The sequence derives from a woman aged 18-29 years with acute or convalescent COVID-19. Here the CDR3 is given as CAWSGGSETQYF. The DNA sequence is TGTGCCTGGAGCGGCGGGAGTGAGACCCAGTACTTC.